Below are 20 T cell receptor beta chains sequenced from a single sample in a study of blood T cells in healthy people across ages. It was with a sample-barcoded 5' primer and a J-beta primer mix that a second PCR of about 6 to 12 cycles was run. TCRdb reanalysed the 5' RACE reads using MiXCR and keeps one entry per CDR3 protein. The sample shows some 1.1 million distinct CDR3 sequences, roughly two fifths of them seen only once. Material: blood. All receptors derive from a man younger than 30 in good health.

This clonotype was detected only once. Relative to the germline gene, one junction end is altered; a read error may explain this. CDR3 DNA sequence: TGTGCCAGCAGCGGGAACTTAGCGGGGAGGCCGAGGGATATGCAGTATTTT. This translates into CASSGNLAGRPRDMQYF. The chain couples TRBV9 to TRBJ2-3; TRBD2 aligns across 8 bases. CDR1 and CDR2 from the germline V gene are SGDLS and YYNGEE. The CDR3 length is 17 residues.

This chain joins TRBV6-5 and TRBJ1-3; maybe TRBD1 (5 bases). Germline V CDR1 and CDR2: MNHEY, SVGAGI. The CDR3 has 15 amino acids. V lost 5 bases to trimming and J lost 4 bases, with 15 bases between them. The CDR3 region is CASSGTGEEGNTIYF. The CDR3 region has the DNA TGTGCCAGCAGTGGGACGGGGGAGGAAGGAAACACCATATATTTT.

The genes are TRBV27 and TRBJ2-7; D not certain. The CDR3 runs to 15 residues. CDR1 and CDR2 (germline): MNHEY, SMNVEV (reference sequence). The V gene lost 3 bases and the J gene lost 0 bases, with 12 bases spanning the gap. CDR3 in amino acids: CASSFRGGDSYEQYF. The CDR3 nucleotides read TGTGCCAGCAGTTTCCGTGGCGGAGACTCCTACGAGCAGTACTTC.

This clonotype was detected only a few times. The rearrangement uses TRBV6-2 or TRBV6-3 and TRBJ1-5; 8 positions agree with TRBD1. This CDR3 spans 15 amino acids. J lost 1 base, V lost 6 bases, and 5 bases had no gene match. Germline V lookup: CDR1 MNHEY, CDR2 SVGEGT. CDR3: CASSGQGLSNQPQHF. The DNA of the CDR3 is TGTGCCAGCAGCGGACAGGGATTGAGCAATCAGCCCCAGCATTTT.

This clonotype was seen a single time. The genes are TRBV3-1 and TRBJ1-3; no definite D call. With 1 base removed from V and 0 bases from J, the gap between germline ends came to 10 bases. CDR3 length: 16 amino acids. Germline V gene data show CDR1 as LGHDT and CDR2 as YNNKEL (reference sequence). CDR3 protein: CASSQVLLSSGNTIYF. For the CDR3, the DNA is TGTGCCAGCAGCCAAGTTCTCCTGAGCTCTGGAAACACCATATATTTT.

This clonotype was found a few times. CDR3 loop: CAWSVRQTNEKLFF. As DNA, the CDR3 is TGTGCCTGGAGTGTACGACAGACTAATGAAAAACTGTTTTTT. The chain couples TRBV30 to TRBJ1-4; D is possibly TRBD1 (5 bases). There are 14 residues in the CDR3. Germline-derived CDR1 and CDR2 are GTSNPN and SVGIG (reference sequence). V lost 0 bases, J lost 2 bases, and 7 bases lay in between.

Ten or more counts support this clonotype. The chain recombines TRBV7-9 with TRBJ2-1, with D unresolved. Deletions cut 6 bases from V and 8 bases from J, with 8 bases between. The CDR3 sequence is 11 residues long. Germline V gene sequence: CDR1 SEHNR, CDR2 FQNEAQ (reference sequence). In DNA form, the CDR3 reads TGTGCCAGCAGTTTTAGGGATGAGCAGTTCTTC. It specifies CASSFRDEQFF.

The chain recombines TRBV18 with TRBJ2-3; TRBD2 aligns across 8 bases. V trimming: 3 bases; J trimming: 0 bases; junction bases outside the gene matches: 8. This CDR3 has 17 amino acids. Per germline, CDR1 KGHSH and CDR2 LQKENI. The CDR3 DNA reads as TGTGCCAGCTCACCCCCTCCAGCGGGGGACAGCACAGATACGCAGTATTTT. This codes for CASSPPPAGDSTDTQYF. Filled out from reference TRBV18 and TRBJ2-3, the complete variable domain reads NAGVMQNPRHLVRRRGQEARLRCSPMKGHSHVYWYRQLPEEGLKFMVYLQKENIIDESGMPKERFSAEFPKEGPSILRIQQVVRGDSAAYFCASSPPPAGDSTDTQYFGPGTRLTVL.

The chain uses TRBV6-6 and TRBJ1-4; 9 positions match TRBD1. Unmatched junction bases numbered 4, after V lost 5 bases and J lost 6 bases. This CDR3 contains 14 residues. CDR1 and CDR2 (germline): MNHNY, SVGAGI (reference sequence). The DNA for the CDR3 is TGTGCCAGCAGTGACGGGACAGGGCATGAAAAACTGTTTTTT. It yields the protein CASSDGTGHEKLFF.

This chain uses TRBV7-2 with TRBJ2-5; D is undetermined. The ends were cut back, 2 bases at V and 5 bases at J, with 9 bases in the middle. Germline assignment: CDR1 SGHTA and CDR2 FQGNSA. The CDR3 is 13 residues long. CDR3 residues: CASSLLAVETQYF. Here the CDR3 DNA reads TGTGCCAGCAGCTTACTCGCGGTCGAGACCCAGTACTTC.

Turning to this clonotype: This may stem from a read error, because a much larger clone lies one nucleotide away. V and J are TRBV5-5 and TRBJ1-5; TRBD1 matches at 9 bases. V trimming: 3 bases; J trimming: 6 bases; junction bases outside the gene matches: 1. Germline CDR1 is SGHKS and CDR2 is YYEKEE (reference sequence). The CDR3 consists of 13 residues. CDR3 DNA: TGTGCCAGCAGCTGGACAGGGGTTCAGCCCCAGCATTTT. Its translation: CASSWTGVQPQHF. The whole variable domain, filled in from reference TRBV5-5 and TRBJ1-5, reads DAGVTQSPTHLIKTRGQQVTLRCSPISGHKSVSWYQQVLGQGPQFIFQYYEKEERGRGNFPDRFSARQFPNYSSELNVNALLLGDSALYLCASSWTGVQPQHFGDGTRLSIL.

This chain joins TRBV6-5 and TRBJ2-3; maybe TRBD1 (6 bases). Trimming left V 0 bases short and J 2 bases short, with 9 bases between. The CDR3 consists of 15 residues. Germline V lookup: CDR1 MNHEY, CDR2 SVGAGI. As DNA, the CDR3 is TGTGCCAGCAGTTACTCGCAGGGGTCCACAGATACGCAGTATTTT. The encoded protein is CASSYSQGSTDTQYF.

The chain has TRBV9 and TRBJ1-1; 10 nucleotides line up with TRBD1. J was trimmed by 4 bases and V by 4 bases; bases with no gene match: 10. Germline loops: CDR1 SGDLS, CDR2 YYNGEE. The CDR3 totals 16 residues. The CDR3, as DNA: TGTGCCAGCAGCCCCACCCATCGGACAGGGGGCACTGAAGCTTTCTTT. As protein: CASSPTHRTGGTEAFF.

This chain links TRBV3-1 with TRBJ1-6, with 7 nucleotides matching TRBD1. Germline V lookup: CDR1 LGHDT, CDR2 YNNKEL (reference sequence). The CDR3 has 17 residues. V lost 4 bases, J lost 9 bases, and 15 bases stayed unmatched. CDR3 DNA: TGTGCCAGCAGCCCAAGACAGGGTTTAATCAGAGCTTCACCCCTCCACTTT. Amino acid sequence: CASSPRQGLIRASPLHF.

The chain uses TRBV7-8 and TRBJ1-4, with 8 bases lining up with TRBD1. Per the germline V gene, CDR1 is SGHVS and CDR2 is FQNEAQ. The junction had 4 bases not matched to a gene; V was cut back by 4 bases and J by 0 bases. The length of the CDR3 is 16 residues. The CDR3 DNA follows: TGTGCCAGCAGCTCTTCGGACAGGGCAACTAATGAAAAACTGTTTTTT. It specifies CASSSSDRATNEKLFF.

This clonotype came up a few times. The genes are TRBV7-9 and TRBJ1-2; D possibly corresponds to TRBD1 (5 bases). The germline V and J ends were trimmed by 3 bases and 2 bases, with 10 bases remaining between them. Germline V gene data show CDR1 as SEHNR and CDR2 as FQNEAQ (reference sequence). The CDR3 sequence is 14 residues long. CDR3 loop: CASSFQGQNYGYTF. CDR3 nucleotide sequence: TGTGCCAGCAGCTTCCAGGGTCAGAACTATGGCTACACCTTC.

This chain joins TRBV5-6 and TRBJ1-1; unclear D gene. V was cut by 0 bases and J by 11 bases, with 8 bases left in between. The CDR3 covers 11 residues. Germline values: CDR1 SGHDT, CDR2 YYEEEE. This chain's CDR3 is CASSLGYRAFF. In DNA form, the CDR3 reads TGTGCCAGCAGCTTGGGGTATAGGGCTTTCTTT.

The chain is built from TRBV13 and TRBJ2-2; 7 nucleotides agree with TRBD1. V was clipped by 4 bases and J by 2 bases; unmatched bases: 13. Germline assignment: CDR1 PRHDT and CDR2 FYEKMQ (reference sequence). The length of the CDR3 is 18 residues. CDR3 coding DNA: TGTGCCAGCAGCTCTTACGACAGGGTCCAAACAAACACCGGGGAGCTGTTTTTT. It yields the protein CASSSYDRVQTNTGELFF.

This clonotype has just a few counts. DNA for the CDR3: TGTGCCAGCAGCCCGACTAGCATTGGTGAGCAGTTCTTC. Its translation: CASSPTSIGEQFF. This chain connects TRBV3-1 to TRBJ2-1, with 7 bases aligning to TRBD2. J was trimmed by 9 bases and V by 4 bases; bases with no gene match: 6. CDR1 is LGHDT, CDR2 YNNKEL, per germline (reference sequence). There are 13 residues in the CDR3.

The chain employs TRBV28 and TRBJ1-2; maybe TRBD1 (5 bases). This CDR3 comprises 15 residues. V was trimmed by 6 bases and J by 3 bases, leaving 17 bases between them. CDR1 is MDHEN, CDR2 SYDVKM, per germline. The DNA for the CDR3 is TGTGCCAGCAGCCAGTCGGGGGAATTGGACTATGGCTACACCTTC. It is translated as CASSQSGELDYGYTF.